This is a list of T cell receptor beta chains from one sample in a study of cytomegalovirus exposure and HLA in healthy donors. Assay: immunoSEQ multiplex PCR; the TCRdb copy retains only in-frame clones and omits some. The table lists about 180,000 clones, around 77% of them singletons. The specimen sequenced was PBMCs. These receptors were taken from a man aged 60-69 years in good health and CMV-seronegative. Both conserved end residues are part of each CDR3. The D gene is left open where the match is weak. Clone size is stated in some rows and not others, as once, few, many or a class when expanded.

>TRBD2|TRBV10-1|NA|TRBJ2-5
TGCGCCAGCAGTGAGTCGACAGGCGGGAGGGAGACCCAGTACTTC
CASSESTGGRETQYF
>TRBD1|TRBV18|few|TRBJ2-7
TGTGCCAGCTCACCCGGGACAGGGCCCCACGAGCAGTACTTC
CASSPGTGPHEQYF
>TRBD1|TRBV11-3|NA|TRBJ2-1
TGTGCCAGCAGCTCGGGACAGGGTCCATACAATGAGCAGTTCTTC
CASSSGQGPYNEQFF
>NA|TRBV11-3|NA|TRBJ2-1
TGTGCCAGCAGCTCCATTTCCAGTGAGCAGTTCTTC
CASSSISSEQFF
>NA|TRBV10-3|NA|TRBJ1-1
TGTGCCATCAGTGAAACCAGTTTGAACACTGAAGCTTTCTTT
CAISETSLNTEAFF
>NA|TRBV9|NA|TRBJ2-7
TGTGCCAGCAGCGTAGCGACAGGCCGCTCCTACGAGCAGTACTTC
CASSVATGRSYEQYF
>NA|TRBV7-2|once|TRBJ2-1
TGTGCCAGCAGCTTAGGTTGGGGGAGGAATGAGCAGTTCTTC
CASSLGWGRNEQFF
>TRBD1|TRBV5-6|NA|TRBJ2-5
TGTGCCAGCAGCTTGGCGGCAGGGGGCGGGCAGTACTTC
CASSLAAGGGQYF
>TRBD1|TRBV28|NA|TRBJ2-1
TGTGCCAGCATCACAGGGGGACAGGGATCCAATGAGCAGTTCTTC
CASITGGQGSNEQFF
>NA|TRBV27|NA|TRBJ1-5
TGTGCCAGCAGTTTTGGGGGCCCGAATCAGCCCCAGCATTTT
CASSFGGPNQPQHF
>TRBD1|TRBV27|NA|TRBJ2-1
TGTGCCAGCAGTACCCGGGACAGGGTCTACAATGAGCAGTTCTTC
CASSTRDRVYNEQFF
>NA|TRBV13|few|TRBJ1-2
TGTGCCAGCAGCCGCGACAGTAATGTGAACTATGGCTACACCTTC
CASSRDSNVNYGYTF
>TRBD2|TRBV7-2|once|TRBJ2-5
TGTGCCAGCAGCTTATCCCCGACTAGCGGGCTGTTGGAGACCCAGTACTTC
CASSLSPTSGLLETQYF